These T cell receptor beta chains were read from a single sample in a study of shared clonotypes between healthy human individuals. TCRdb keeps only in-frame clones here, not all; method: immunoSEQ multiplex PCR. The sample shows hundreds of thousands of clones, 95% to 96% of them seen only once. Specimen: naive CD8+ T cells sorted from blood. The receptors were gathered from a woman aged 25 to 45 in good health. CDR3s include the opening cysteine and the closing phenylalanine or tryptophan. The order of the fields is V gene, J gene, D gene, clone size, CDR3 protein, CDR3 DNA. D genes are given only for firm matches. The size of a clone is reported for some rows only, either as once, few or many, or as a class for expanded clones.

TRBV11-3	TRBJ2-1	.	.	CASSSPTNEQFF	TGTGCCAGCAGCTCCCCGACAAATGAGCAGTTCTTC
TRBV9	TRBJ2-3	.	.	CASSVGELDTQYF	TGTGCCAGCAGCGTAGGAGAGCTAGATACGCAGTATTTT
TRBV19	TRBJ1-2	.	once	CASSMNGASVYGYTF	TGTGCCAGTAGTATGAACGGGGCCAGCGTCTATGGCTACACCTTC
TRBV19	TRBJ2-1	TRBD2	.	CASTPGQSPGLAANEQFF	TGTGCCAGTACCCCGGGACAGAGTCCGGGACTAGCTGCTAATGAGCAGTTCTTC
TRBV19	TRBJ2-6	.	.	CASSFTVNPSGANVLTF	TGTGCCAGTAGTTTCACAGTCAACCCCTCTGGGGCCAACGTCCTGACTTTC
TRBV27	TRBJ2-2	TRBD2	.	CASSFAWLAGANGELFF	TGTGCCAGCAGTTTCGCCTGGCTAGCGGGAGCTAACGGGGAGCTGTTTTTT
TRBV19	TRBJ1-2	.	.	CASRTPPVEGYTF	TGTGCCAGTAGAACCCCCCCAGTAGAAGGCTACACCTTC
TRBV29-1	TRBJ2-7	.	.	CSVEVDSPYEQYF	TGCAGCGTTGAAGTGGACAGCCCCTACGAGCAGTACTTC
TRBV27	TRBJ1-5	TRBD1	.	CASSPLTGNQPQHF	TGTGCCAGCAGTCCGTTGACAGGGAATCAGCCCCAGCATTTT
TRBV28	TRBJ1-6	.	.	CASSFPYPNSPLHF	TGTGCCAGCAGTTTCCCGTATCCTAATTCACCCCTCCACTTT
TRBV5-1	TRBJ2-2	.	.	CASSLAYVSPTGELFF	TGCGCCAGCAGCTTGGCCTATGTCTCCCCGACCGGGGAGCTGTTTTTT
TRBV28	TRBJ2-3	TRBD2	once	CASSLILAGVGTDTQYF	TGTGCCAGCAGTCTCATACTAGCGGGAGTTGGCACAGATACGCAGTATTTT
TRBV11-2	TRBJ1-1	.	.	CASSLYWDTEAFF	TGTGCCAGCAGCTTATACTGGGACACTGAAGCTTTCTTT
TRBV11-2	TRBJ2-6	.	.	CASSSGANVLTF	TGTGCCAGCAGCTCTGGGGCCAACGTCCTGACTTTC
TRBV5-1	TRBJ2-7	.	.	CASRVPSSYEQYF	TGCGCCAGCAGGGTTCCCAGCTCCTACGAGCAGTACTTC
TRBV27	TRBJ2-1	.	.	CASSFGSYNEQFF	TGTGCCAGCAGTTTTGGGTCCTACAATGAGCAGTTCTTC
TRBV13	TRBJ1-1	.	.	CASSPTSGPDEAFF	TGTGCCAGCAGCCCAACCTCGGGCCCGGATGAAGCTTTCTTT
TRBV2	TRBJ1-2	.	.	CASSEALTAFVGKQIYGYTF	TGTGCCAGCAGTGAAGCGCTTACAGCCTTCGTGGGAAAACAAATCTATGGCTACACCTTC
TRBV6-5	TRBJ2-7	.	.	CASSYRDQTYEQYF	TGTGCCAGCAGTTACAGGGATCAGACCTACGAGCAGTACTTC
TRBV10-2	TRBJ2-1	.	.	CASSESYQSHSYNEQFF	TGCGCCAGCAGTGAGAGTTATCAGTCCCACTCCTACAATGAGCAGTTCTTC
TRBV5-6	TRBJ2-1	TRBD2	.	CASSQGLAGVRNEQFF	TGTGCCAGCAGCCAAGGACTAGCGGGGGTAAGGAATGAGCAGTTCTTC
TRBV5-4	TRBJ2-7	.	.	CASFVFGGEDYEQYF	TGTGCCAGCTTCGTATTTGGCGGGGAGGACTACGAGCAGTACTTC
TRBV7-8	TRBJ2-7	.	once	CASSREYSSYEQYF	TGTGCCAGCAGCCGGGAGTATAGCTCCTACGAGCAGTACTTC